The next 25 T cell receptor beta chains were all read from a single sample in a study of human T cells and chemical hapten exposure. A single record per CDR3 protein comes from TCRdb applying MiXCR to the RACE reads. This sample has approximately 46,000 distinct CDR3 sequences, with 8.5% to 10% found just once. Time point in this sample: patch test 2, 6 weeks after DPC sensitization. The treatment is: therapeutic diphenylcyclopropenone sensitization with weekly scalp DPC. Sequencing started from total RNA isolated from unfractionated whole blood. The specimen was whole blood, collected in connection with sensitization to the hapten diphenylcyclopropenone (DPC). These receptors were obtained from a woman in her twenties or thirties with alopecia areata. Some clones in this sample may be carry-over from other donors' samples.

This clonotype was detected a few times. The rearrangement links TRBV7-8 to TRBJ2-7; perhaps D is TRBD1 or TRBD2 (6 bases each). Between the trimmed V and J ends, which lost 5 bases and 4 bases, there was a span of 15 bases. The CDR3 sequence is 14 residues long. Germline CDR1 and CDR2: SGHVS and FQNEAQ. The CDR3 reads CASSPGGGRYEQYF. The CDR3 nucleotides read TGTGCCAGCAGCCCCGGAGGGGGAAGATACGAGCAGTACTTC.

This clonotype has ten or more counts. The rearrangement links TRBV6-1 to TRBJ2-7, with 9 nucleotides matching TRBD1. The CDR3 extends over 17 amino acids. Looked up from germline, CDR1 is MNHNS and CDR2 is SASEGT. Trimming removed 2 bases from V and 0 bases from J; junction bases left unmatched: 8. Written as DNA, the CDR3 is TGTGCCAGCAGTGAACTTCTCCGGGACAGGGCCTCCTACGAGCAGTACTTC. This gives the protein CASSELLRDRASYEQYF.

This clonotype was seen only a few times. J is TRBJ2-1 and V is TRBV11-3; TRBD2 agrees at 7 bases. The germline V gene encodes CDR1 SGHNT and CDR2 YENEEA. The CDR3 totals 17 residues. Unmatched junction bases numbered 13, after V lost 1 base and J lost 7 bases. The CDR3 sequence is CASSLVSWAEGGNEQFF. CDR3 nucleotide sequence: TGTGCCAGCAGCTTAGTTAGTTGGGCAGAGGGAGGGAATGAGCAGTTCTTC.

This clonotype appeared many times. The V call is TRBV5-4, the J call TRBJ2-3; the D is unclear. The CDR3 covers 13 residues. Trimming took off 3 bases at V and 0 bases at J, with 5 bases between the two ends. Germline CDR1 is SGHNT and CDR2 is YYREEE (reference sequence). The chain's CDR3 is CASSSTSTDTQYF. The CDR3 DNA follows: TGTGCCAGCAGCTCGACTAGCACAGATACGCAGTATTTT.

This clonotype has a handful of counts. The chain uses TRBV12-3 or TRBV12-4 and TRBJ1-3; D is perhaps TRBD1 (5 bases). The CDR3 consists of 16 residues. V lost 4 bases to trimming and J lost 4 bases, with 17 bases between them. CDR3 loop: CASSYRQGAGGNTIYF. The CDR3 region has the DNA TGTGCCAGCAGTTACCGGCAGGGTGCGGGCGGAAACACCATATATTTT.

This clonotype was observed at least ten times. The V gene is TRBV4-3, the J gene TRBJ2-7; D might be TRBD1 (6 bases). Germline V lookup: CDR1 LGHNA, CDR2 YSLEER. The CDR3 has 15 amino acids. Trimming removed 0 bases at V and 7 bases at J, with 16 bases between. CDR3 DNA: TGCGCCAGCAGCCAAGACAGGGGATGGACGAGGGAGCAGTACTTC. Protein product: CASSQDRGWTREQYF.

The chain carries TRBV5-4 and TRBJ2-1; a possible D gene is TRBD2 (6 bases). V lost 2 bases and J 3 bases, leaving 24 bases between the germline ends. Germline-derived CDR1 and CDR2 are SGHNT and YYREEE (reference sequence). The CDR3 is made up of 19 amino acids. CDR3 bases: TGTGCCAGCAGCTTTGGGTACGAAATGTGGGGGGTCAACTACAATGAGCAGTTCTTC. The encoded protein is CASSFGYEMWGVNYNEQFF.

The sample holds a few counts of this clonotype. The V and J genes are TRBV29-1 and TRBJ2-2; D may match TRBD1 or TRBD2 (5 bases each). The CDR3 sequence is 14 residues long. Germline-derived CDR1 and CDR2 are SQVTM and ANQGSEA. The V gene lost 4 bases and the J gene lost 2 bases, with 11 bases spanning the gap. The CDR3 nucleotides read TGCAGCGTTGGCTCTGGGGGAAACACCGGGGAGCTGTTTTTT. Its protein product is CSVGSGGNTGELFF.

This chain links TRBV4-2 with TRBJ1-1; D is unclear. This CDR3 comprises 13 residues. Trimming pared 1 base from V and 1 base from J, leaving 4 bases between. Germline-derived CDR1 and CDR2 are LGHNA and YNFKEQ. Here the CDR3 DNA reads TGTGCCAGCAGCCAAGGGAGGAACACTGAAGCTTTCTTT. Encoded protein: CASSQGRNTEAFF.

This clonotype was counted only a few times. The rearrangement uses TRBV19 and TRBJ2-5, with a weak D call TRBD1 (5 bases). The CDR3 is made up of 13 amino acids. Germline V gives CDR1 LNHDA, CDR2 SQIVND (reference sequence). Trimming pared 3 bases from V and 5 bases from J, leaving 10 bases between. CDR3 DNA sequence: TGTGCCAGTAGTATTACAGGAGCGGAGACCCAGTACTTC. Residues: CASSITGAETQYF.

This clonotype has a handful of counts. The J gene is TRBJ2-1, the V gene TRBV7-8, with 7 bases identical to TRBD1. The CDR3 covers 15 residues. CDR1 and CDR2 from the germline V gene are SGHVS and FQNEAQ. J was trimmed by 0 bases and V by 6 bases; bases with no gene match: 5. The chain's CDR3 is CASRGTGASYNEQFF. The CDR3 DNA is TGTGCCAGCAGGGGAACAGGGGCCTCCTACAATGAGCAGTTCTTC.

This clonotype was seen a few times. The rearrangement joins TRBV3-1 to TRBJ2-3, with 7 bases that match TRBD2. CDR3 size: 15 residues. Losses at the gene ends were 1 base for V and 6 bases for J; bases not matched to a gene: 7. CDR1 is LGHDT, CDR2 YNNKEL, per germline (reference sequence). The CDR3: CASSQVSRGEDTQYF. The CDR3 DNA is TGTGCCAGCAGCCAAGTCTCACGGGGGGAGGATACGCAGTATTTT.

This clonotype appeared a few times. This sequence joins TRBV20-1 and TRBJ2-1, with 7 bases matching TRBD2. V was pared by 6 bases and J by 9 bases, with 17 bases of the junction left unmatched. This CDR3 is 15 amino acids long. From germline, CDR1 is DFQATT and CDR2 SNEGSKA (reference sequence). The CDR3 nucleotides read TGCAGTGCGGCAGGGACCACGGCTGGGGGGGGTGAGCAGTTCTTC. Its protein product is CSAAGTTAGGGEQFF.

This chain uses TRBV28 with TRBJ2-6; D is ambiguous. The CDR3 has 15 amino acids. Germline V gene data show CDR1 as MDHEN and CDR2 as SYDVKM. The V end lost 2 bases, the J end lost 4 bases, and 9 bases lay between the germline ends. This CDR3 reads CASSLIRSGANVLTF. The CDR3 coding sequence is TGTGCCAGCAGTTTAATCAGGTCCGGGGCCAACGTCCTGACTTTC.

This clonotype is labeled as medium-sized. The chain uses TRBV7-3 and TRBJ2-3; D possibly corresponds to TRBD2 (6 bases). The CDR3 extends over 14 amino acids. The germline gives CDR1 SGHTA, CDR2 FQGTGA. V was pared by 1 base and J by 10 bases, with 15 bases between. The CDR3 DNA reads as TGTGCCAGCAGCTTAAATGCGGGACGCACGCCGCAGTATTTT. It codes for CASSLNAGRTPQYF.

V is TRBV5-1 and J is TRBJ1-6; D is undetermined. Trimming pared 0 bases from V and 9 bases from J, leaving 7 bases between. Germline-derived CDR1 and CDR2 are SGHRS and YFSETQ. The length of the CDR3 is 13 residues. The chain's CDR3 is CASSLENLSPLHF. The CDR3 DNA reads as TGCGCCAGCAGCTTGGAAAACCTTTCACCCCTCCACTTT.

At least ten counts were recorded for this clonotype. The V and J genes are TRBV7-9 and TRBJ1-1; TRBD1 is a possible D gene (5 bases). The ends were cut back, 6 bases at V and 1 base at J, with 9 bases in the middle. The V gene's germline CDR1 is SEHNR and CDR2 FQNEAQ (reference sequence). The CDR3 totals 13 residues. CDR3 sequence: CASRETGNTEAFF. In DNA form, the CDR3 reads TGTGCCAGCAGGGAAACAGGGAACACTGAAGCTTTCTTT.

The rearrangement uses TRBV20-1 and TRBJ2-1; 7 bases map to TRBD2. The junction had 15 bases not matched to a gene; V was cut back by 4 bases and J by 12 bases. Germline V gene lookup returns CDR1 DFQATT and CDR2 SNEGSKA (reference sequence). The CDR3 is 14 amino acids. CDR3 nucleotides: TGCAGTGCTAAGGCGGGGGATTTCAAGGACGGGCAGTTCTTC. This translates into CSAKAGDFKDGQFF.

This clonotype was counted a few times. The chain uses TRBV6-6 and TRBJ2-3, with TRBD2 as a possible D gene (5 bases). The germline V gene encodes CDR1 MNHNY and CDR2 SVGAGI (reference sequence). Trimming left V 2 bases short and J 3 bases short, with 9 bases between. This CDR3 contains 14 residues. For the CDR3, the DNA is TGTGCCAGCAGTTACGAGGGAAGAACAGATACGCAGTATTTT. Translated: CASSYEGRTDTQYF.

This clonotype was found a few times. The rearrangement uses TRBV7-9 and TRBJ1-5; no firm D call. Deletions cut 6 bases from V and 0 bases from J, with 9 bases between. The germline V gene has CDR1 SEHNR and CDR2 FQNEAQ (reference sequence). The CDR3 is 14 residues long. CDR3 coding DNA: TGTGCCAGCAGGCCCGTGGATAGCAATCAGCCCCAGCATTTT. Translating it yields CASRPVDSNQPQHF.

This clonotype was observed a few times. The chain employs TRBV29-1 and TRBJ2-5; TRBD2 is a possible D gene (6 bases). Germline CDR1 is SQVTM and CDR2 is ANQGSEA. The length of the CDR3 is 12 residues. V lost 7 bases, J lost 2 bases, and 11 bases lay in between. CDR3 sequence (DNA): TGCAGCGCTCTAGCGACACAAGAGACCCAGTACTTC. Translating it yields CSALATQETQYF. The complete variable domain, with remaining parts taken from reference TRBV29-1 and TRBJ2-5, reads SAVISQKPSRDICQRGTSLTIQCQVDSQVTMMFWYRQQPGQSLTLIATANQGSEATYESGFVIDKFPISRPNLTFSTLTVSNMSPEDSSIYLCSALATQETQYFGPGTRLLVL.

V is TRBV5-6 and J is TRBJ2-7; 11 nucleotides align to TRBD1. Germline CDR1 and CDR2: SGHDT and YYEEEE. CDR3 length equals 14 residues. The V gene end was trimmed by 4 bases and the J gene end by 4 bases; junction bases not matched to a gene: 4. CDR3 coding DNA: TGTGCCAGCAGCGGATGGGACAGGGGGTACGAGCAGTACTTC. Its protein product is CASSGWDRGYEQYF.

This clonotype was found a few times. The chain couples TRBV12-3 or TRBV12-4 to TRBJ1-1; the D gene is possibly TRBD1 (5 bases). The CDR3 runs 14 residues. V was clipped by 1 base and J by 5 bases, with 11 bases between them. CDR3 region: CASSLEGRGTEAFF. The CDR3 nucleotides read TGTGCCAGCAGTTTAGAGGGGCGCGGGACTGAAGCTTTCTTT.

The chain links TRBV29-1 to TRBJ1-1; TRBD1 matches at 8 bases. V was pared by 6 bases and J by 2 bases, with 5 bases of the junction left unmatched. This CDR3 is built from 13 residues. The germline V gene has CDR1 SQVTM and CDR2 ANQGSEA. Written as DNA, the CDR3 is TGCAGCGTCGTTCAGGGGGCAAACACTGAAGCTTTCTTT. It translates to CSVVQGANTEAFF.

This clonotype came up many times. The chain combines TRBV7-6 with TRBJ2-1, with D unclear. V was pared by 1 base and J by 7 bases, with 5 bases between. This CDR3 is built from 12 residues. Germline CDR1 and CDR2: SGHVS and FNYEAQ. Written as DNA, the CDR3 is TGTGCCAGCAGCTTAGTAGAAAATGAGCAGTTCTTC. As protein: CASSLVENEQFF.